The T cell receptor (beta chain) under discussion was sequenced for a study of OX40 agonist ivuxolimab in advanced cancers. Whole-study findings and limits: Compared with others, partial responders at 0.1-3.0 mg/kg displayed clonal expansion among the lowest.

TCRdb's copy holds only in-frame clones and misses some; the assay was immunoSEQ multiplex PCR. Here the sample spans tens of thousands of clones, over 75% being singletons. Worth noting for this clone: What it binds is not known.

In germline, CDR1 is MNHNS, CDR2 SASEGT. Deletions cut 8 bases from V and 2 bases from J, with 16 bases between. The CDR3 runs 15 residues. This clonotype was obtained from an adult with an advanced solid tumor such as melanoma, head and neck, liver or kidney cancer. This rearrangement joins TRBV6-1 to TRBJ1-5, with a weak D call TRBD1 (6 bases). Sequencing was performed on CD4+ or CD8+ T cells sorted from blood, taken in a trial of the OX40 agonist ivuxolimab. The CDR3 DNA reads as TGTGCCAGCTCGGATACAGGGAAAGGCAATCAGCCCCAGCATTTT. Amino acid sequence: CASSDTGKGNQPQHF.